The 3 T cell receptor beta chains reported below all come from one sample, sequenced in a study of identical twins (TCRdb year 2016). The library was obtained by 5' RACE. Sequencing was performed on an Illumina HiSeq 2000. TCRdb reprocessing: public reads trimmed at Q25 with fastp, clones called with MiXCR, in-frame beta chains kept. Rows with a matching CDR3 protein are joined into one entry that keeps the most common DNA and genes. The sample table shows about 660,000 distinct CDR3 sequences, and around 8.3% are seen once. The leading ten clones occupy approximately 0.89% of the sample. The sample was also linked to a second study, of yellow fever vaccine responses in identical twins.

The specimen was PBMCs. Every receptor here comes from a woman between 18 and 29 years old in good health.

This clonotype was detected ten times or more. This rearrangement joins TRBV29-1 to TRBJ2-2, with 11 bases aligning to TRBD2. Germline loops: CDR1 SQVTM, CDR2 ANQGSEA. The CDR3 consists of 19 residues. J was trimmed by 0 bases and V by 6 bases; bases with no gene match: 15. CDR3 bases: TGCAGCGTCGCTTACCTTGGCAAGACTAGCGGGACGAACACCGGGGAGCTGTTTTTT. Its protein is CSVAYLGKTSGTNTGELFF.

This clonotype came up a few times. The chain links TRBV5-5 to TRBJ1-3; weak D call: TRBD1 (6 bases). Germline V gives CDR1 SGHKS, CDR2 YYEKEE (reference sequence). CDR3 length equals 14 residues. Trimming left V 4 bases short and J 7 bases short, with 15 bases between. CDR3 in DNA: TGTGCCAGCAGCGACACAGGGAATCGGAACACCATATATTTT. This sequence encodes CASSDTGNRNTIYF.

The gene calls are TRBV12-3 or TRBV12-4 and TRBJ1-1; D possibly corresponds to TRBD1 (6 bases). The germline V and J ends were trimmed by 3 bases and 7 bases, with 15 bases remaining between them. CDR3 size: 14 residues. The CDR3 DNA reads TGTGCCAGCAGTTTTACGGGGGGCCTGCGTGAAGCTTTCTTT. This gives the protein CASSFTGGLREAFF.